This T cell receptor beta chain was identified during a study of cytomegalovirus exposure and HLA in healthy donors. Researchers ran the PCR with 60 Vbeta and 13 Jbeta primers. Generated by immunoSEQ multiplex PCR, the TCRdb table keeps only in-frame clones and is missing some. The table lists some 70,000 clones, about 70% of them singletons. V dropped 3 bases and J dropped 5 bases, with 15 bases sitting between them. The CDR3 spans 15 residues. Germline V gives CDR1 SGDLS, CDR2 YYNGEE. The sequencing input was PBMCs. This TCR was sampled from a woman under 40 in good health and CMV-seronegative. The rearrangement links TRBV9 to TRBJ1-3, with D perhaps TRBD1 (6 bases). DNA of the CDR3: TGTGCCAGCAGCGGGGAACAGGGAATAAGAAACACCATATATTTT. It specifies CASSGEQGIRNTIYF. Drawing the rest from reference TRBV9 and TRBJ1-3, the complete variable domain is DSGVTQTPKHLITATGQRVTLRCSPRSGDLSVYWYQQSLDQGLQFLIQYYNGEERAKGNILERFSAQQFPDLHSELNLSSLELGDSALYFCASSGEQGIRNTIYFGEGSWLTVV.